Below, one TCR beta chain is given with its context. What it binds is not known. Clones were read by immunoSEQ multiplex PCR, and TCRdb kept only the in-frame ones, dropping some. The data show 45,000 or so clones, 90% seen once. This CDR3 is built from 16 residues. The record originates from a study of T cell responses to AZD1222 COVID-19 vaccine. Study-level results: Repertoires were obtained solely post-peak T cell response.

This receptor was taken from an adult who received the AZD1222 COVID-19 vaccine. The input for sequencing was peripheral blood, taken 28 days after the second AZD1222 dose. The rearrangement joins TRBV12-2 to TRBJ1-4; no check of the table's D call, TRBD1, against the DNA was made. TRBV12-2 is a pseudogene locus. This chain's CDR3 is CASPTPTGVGNEKLFF. Written as DNA, the CDR3 is TGTGCAAGTCCCACACCCACAGGGGTGGGTAATGAAAAACTGTTTTTT.